This is a list of T cell receptor beta chains from one sample in a study of metastatic and nonmetastatic thyroid tumors. TCRdb redid the clone calls on the PCR reads using MiXCR. The top ten hold roughly 14% of the sample, which has 25,000 to 30,000 clones, roughly 23% seen once. The sample was blood. The receptor source for this set is a female donor with papillary thyroid cancer or a benign thyroid nodule (not recorded which). Some clones in this sample may be carry-over from other donors' samples. Each CDR3 is given with its conserved first and last residue.

>TRBV27|TRBJ2-2
CASSVWLSVELFF
>TRBV2|TRBJ1-2
CASSPGTGSYGYTF
>TRBV11-1|TRBJ2-2
CASSLSAGGPSTGELFF
>TRBV20-1|TRBJ1-2
CSARGGGSYGYTF
>TRBV24-1|TRBJ1-6
CATSDLHNSPIHF
>TRBV19|TRBJ2-3
CASSPGLRNTDTQYF
>TRBV10-3|TRBJ2-2
CAISEVVGGRDGGELFF
>TRBV6-1|TRBJ2-5
CASTDETQYF
>TRBV11-1|TRBJ2-7
CASSLPGGHEQYF
>TRBV30|TRBJ1-5
CAWSTTGTFNQPQHF
>TRBV18|TRBJ1-2
CASSPPTDRGGGYTF
>TRBV3-1|TRBJ1-3
CASSKDGGGNTIYF
>TRBV10-3|TRBJ2-3
CAISYLLAGLGRGLTHTQYF
>TRBV6-2/TRBV6-3|TRBJ2-5
CASGRRQDQETQYF
>TRBV6-6|TRBJ2-7
CASSYLGPHEQYF
>TRBV15|TRBJ1-5
CATSREQGGRQPQHF
>TRBV6-5|TRBJ2-1
CASSYLKGAGSSYNEQFF
>TRBV25-1|TRBJ2-1
CASSSGTYNEQFF
>TRBV6-1|TRBJ2-7
CASRVDRDPYEQYF
>TRBV3-1|TRBJ2-1
CASRRESNEQFF
>TRBV3-1|TRBJ1-6
CASSQGKGPYSPLHF
>TRBV7-9|TRBJ1-2
CASSPAGWHNYGYTF
>TRBV6-6|TRBJ2-3
CASSYNSGRTDTQYF
>TRBV5-1|TRBJ2-1
CASSWISGPSPYNEQFF
>TRBV10-3|TRBJ2-2
CAFSESGRANTGELFF
>TRBV2|TRBJ2-3
CTSSDSGRGDTQYF
>TRBV7-2|TRBJ2-1
CSSSSGTSWRRLQFF
>TRBV12-3/TRBV12-4|TRBJ2-7
CASSLSRLGYEQYF
>TRBV10-3|TRBJ2-2
CAMSQSENTGELFF
>TRBV20-1|TRBJ2-7
CSARDQRSSYEQYF
>TRBV27|TRBJ2-2
CASSFLDPTGELFF
>TRBV27|TRBJ2-1
CASSLLFRGQGAGEQFF
>TRBV20-1|TRBJ2-2
CSARRSDSGTPRNTGELFF
>TRBV7-2|TRBJ2-5
CASSLMGSIETQYF
>TRBV20-1|TRBJ2-7
CSAEALFWVGQTYEQYF
>TRBV28|TRBJ2-1
CASSTASQNYNEQFF
>TRBV20-1|TRBJ2-3
CSARDDGGLGHNTQYF
>TRBV20-1|TRBJ2-1
CSARGGRGGREGEQFF
>TRBV19|TRBJ2-1
CASSRTGQGFSYNEQFF
>TRBV20-1|TRBJ1-5
CSASVGTGSQPQHF
>TRBV6-1|TRBJ1-3
CASSELTRGNTIYF
>TRBV30|TRBJ2-4
CACRRLAKNIQYF
>TRBV11-2|TRBJ2-5
CASSPTEGEHETQYF
>TRBV19|TRBJ1-5
CASVWGGNQPQHF
>TRBV2|TRBJ2-6
CASSEVRSETGANVLTF
>TRBV7-2|TRBJ2-5
CASGGAPWKETQYF